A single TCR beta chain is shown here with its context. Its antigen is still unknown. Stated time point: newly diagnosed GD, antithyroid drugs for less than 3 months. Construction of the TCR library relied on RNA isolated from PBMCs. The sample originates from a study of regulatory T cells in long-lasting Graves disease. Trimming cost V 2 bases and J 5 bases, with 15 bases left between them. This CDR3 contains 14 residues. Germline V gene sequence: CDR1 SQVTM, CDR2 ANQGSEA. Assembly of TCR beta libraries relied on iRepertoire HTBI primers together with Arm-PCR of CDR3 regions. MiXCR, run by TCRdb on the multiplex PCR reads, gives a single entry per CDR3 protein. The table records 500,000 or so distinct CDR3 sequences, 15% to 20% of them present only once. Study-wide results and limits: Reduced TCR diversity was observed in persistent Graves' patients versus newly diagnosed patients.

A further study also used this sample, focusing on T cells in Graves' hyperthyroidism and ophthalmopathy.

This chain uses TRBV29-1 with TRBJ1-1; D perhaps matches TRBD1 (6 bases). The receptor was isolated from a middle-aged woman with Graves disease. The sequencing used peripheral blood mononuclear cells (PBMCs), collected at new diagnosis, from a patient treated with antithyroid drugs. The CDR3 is CSVEPGGGWTEAFF. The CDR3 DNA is TGCAGCGTTGAACCAGGTGGGGGCTGGACTGAAGCTTTCTTT.